What follows are 15 T cell receptor beta chains derived from one specimen sequenced in a study of shared clonotypes between healthy human individuals. Profiled with immunoSEQ multiplex PCR; TCRdb holds only in-frame clones, not every one. The table lists about 480,000 clones, about three quarters of them singletons. The sample consisted of PBMCs. Every receptor here comes from a woman between 40 and 50 years old in good health. Some clones in this sample may be carry-over from other donors' samples.

This clone was seen a handful of times. This chain connects TRBV4-1 to TRBJ1-1; D not certain. Germline V CDR1 and CDR2: MGHRA, YSYEKL. This CDR3 region has 16 residues. The V end lost 1 base, the J end lost 2 bases, and 14 bases lay between the germline ends. CDR3 nucleotide sequence: TGCGCCAGCAGCCAAGGGCTGGGCTCGGGAAACACTGAAGCTTTCTTT. It translates to CASSQGLGSGNTEAFF.

The genes are TRBV5-1 and TRBJ2-5; 9 bases are shared with TRBD1. The length of the CDR3 is 17 residues. Germline CDR1 reads SGHRS; CDR2 reads YFSETQ. V gave up 0 bases and J gave up 1 base; unmatched junction bases: 7. The CDR3 loop is CASSLVFGTGSQETQYF. CDR3 nucleotide sequence: TGCGCCAGCAGCTTGGTTTTCGGGACAGGGTCCCAAGAGACCCAGTACTTC.

This clone was found a few times. The chain links TRBV14 to TRBJ2-7; D is possibly TRBD1 or TRBD2 (5 bases each). Germline CDR1 and CDR2: SGHDN and FVKESK. V was clipped by 0 bases and J by 6 bases, with 15 bases between them. The CDR3 is 15 residues long. The CDR3: CASSQDRGNRREQYF. The CDR3, as DNA: TGTGCCAGCAGCCAAGATCGGGGCAATCGGCGCGAGCAGTACTTC.

The chain combines TRBV2 with TRBJ2-4; D remains ambiguous. CDR1 is SNHLY and CDR2 is FYNNEI in the germline V gene. This CDR3 has 14 amino acids. V was clipped by 6 bases and J by 0 bases, with 9 bases between them. The CDR3 reads CASRATLAKNIQYF. CDR3 nucleotide sequence: TGTGCCAGCAGGGCGACACTAGCCAAAAACATTCAGTACTTC.

The gene calls are TRBV10-3 and TRBJ1-1; a possible D gene is TRBD1 (5 bases). The V end was cut by 0 bases, the J end by 3 bases, with 11 bases between. CDR1 is ENHRY and CDR2 is SYGVKD in the germline V gene. This CDR3 has 15 residues. The CDR3: CAISESSQGDTEAFF. CDR3 bases: TGTGCCATCAGTGAGTCCAGTCAGGGCGACACTGAAGCTTTCTTT.

The chain combines TRBV28 with TRBJ1-2; D call uncertain. Looked up from germline, CDR1 is MDHEN and CDR2 is SYDVKM. Trimming removed 6 bases at V and 5 bases at J, with 10 bases between. The length of the CDR3 is 12 residues. The CDR3 loop reads CASSDPAYGYTF. For the CDR3, the DNA is TGTGCCAGCAGCGACCCAGCATATGGCTACACCTTC.

CDR3 sequence reads: CASSDPNRDLSYEQYF. In DNA form, the CDR3 reads TGTGCCAGCAGTGATCCCAACAGGGATCTCTCCTACGAGCAGTACTTC. The chain links TRBV25-1 to TRBJ2-7; perhaps TRBD1 as D (6 bases). This CDR3 is 16 amino acids long. Germline values: CDR1 MGHDK, CDR2 SYGVNS. The V and J ends lost 3 bases and 0 bases respectively, with 15 bases between them.

The V call is TRBV2, the J call TRBJ2-1; D is unclear. The germline V gene encodes CDR1 SNHLY and CDR2 FYNNEI. The V end was cut by 4 bases, the J end by 0 bases, with 10 bases between. The CDR3 runs to 15 residues. The CDR3 DNA sequence: TGTGCCAGCAGTGGGAGTTCAAGCTCCTACAATGAGCAGTTCTTC. Its translation: CASSGSSSSYNEQFF. Full variable domain (outside the CDR3, taken from reference TRBV2 and TRBJ2-1): EPEVTQTPSHQVTQMGQEVILRCVPISNHLYFYWYRQILGQKVEFLVSFYNNEISEKSEIFDDQFSVERPDGSNFTLKIRSTKLEDSAMYFCASSGSSSSYNEQFFGPGTRLTVL.

The V gene is TRBV7-8, the J gene TRBJ2-5; TRBD2 matches at 12 bases. CDR3 length equals 17 residues. Trimming cost V 1 base and J 4 bases; bases outside gene matches: 7. Germline loops: CDR1 SGHVS, CDR2 FQNEAQ. The CDR3 nucleotides are TGTGCCAGCAGCTTAGTGGCGACTAGCGGGAGAGTAGAGACCCAGTACTTC. Translation gives CASSLVATSGRVETQYF.

The chain carries TRBV9 and TRBJ2-7, with D possibly TRBD2 on 6 matching bases. V gave up 2 bases and J gave up 7 bases, with 13 bases separating them. CDR1 is SGDLS, CDR2 YYNGEE, per germline. CDR3 length equals 13 residues. The CDR3 nucleotides read TGTGCCAGCAGCGTGCAGGGAGGCGGTGAGCAGTACTTC. This gives the protein CASSVQGGGEQYF.

The J gene is TRBJ1-4, the V gene TRBV7-9; possible D gene TRBD1, 5 bases. The CDR3 is made up of 17 amino acids. In germline, CDR1 is SEHNR, CDR2 FQNEAQ (reference sequence). V shed 0 bases and J shed 0 bases, with 11 bases lying between them. CDR3 sequence: CASSLAGTLATNEKLFF. The CDR3, as DNA: TGTGCCAGCAGCTTAGCTGGGACCCTTGCAACTAATGAAAAACTGTTTTTT.

Only a few counts were recorded for this clone. The rearrangement links TRBV5-1 to TRBJ2-5; maybe TRBD1 (7 bases). Between the trimmed V and J ends, which lost 0 bases and 9 bases, there was a span of 15 bases. The CDR3 has 14 amino acids. Germline-derived CDR1 and CDR2 are SGHRS and YFSETQ. The CDR3 here is CASSLGQGPGAQYF. DNA of the CDR3: TGCGCCAGCAGCTTGGGACAGGGCCCGGGGGCCCAGTACTTC.

The CDR3 region has the DNA TGTGCCTGGAGTGTAGGACTAGCCAAGGCGGATACGCAGTATTTT. This translates into CAWSVGLAKADTQYF. The chain joins TRBV30 to TRBJ2-3; TRBD2 aligns across 8 bases. The CDR3 consists of 15 residues. Trimming took 0 bases from V and 6 from J; bases not matched to a gene: 8. Germline V gene sequence: CDR1 GTSNPN, CDR2 SVGIG (reference sequence).

V gene TRBV25-1 combines with J gene TRBJ1-2; 9 bases line up with TRBD1. Germline CDR1 is MGHDK and CDR2 is SYGVNS. This CDR3 region has 12 residues. J gave up 6 bases and V 8 bases, and 4 bases lay outside the gene matches. CDR3 sequence reads: CASLTGGDGYTF. CDR3 DNA: TGTGCCAGCCTGACAGGGGGGGATGGCTACACCTTC.

The chain uses TRBV27 and TRBJ2-7, with D uncertain. Trimming stripped 4 bases from V and 10 bases from J, with 11 bases between. Germline-derived CDR1 and CDR2 are MNHEY and SMNVEV (reference sequence). The CDR3 consists of 11 residues. The CDR3 nucleotides are TGTGCCAGCAGTTCCCGGACGATACAGTACTTC. Amino acid sequence: CASSSRTIQYF.